This T cell receptor (beta chain) was recorded in a study of CD4 T cells in relation to SARS-CoV-2 and coronaviruses. Study summary: TCR beta CDR3s were sequenced after 10-day antigen culture of PBMCs.

A word on this clone: Its antigen is unknown.

Libraries were prepared by immunoSEQ multiplex PCR; TCRdb keeps only in-frame clonotypes and omits some of them. The sample yields about 23,000 clones, 76% seen once. Overall study results and limits: In roughly two thirds of donors, memory CD4+ clonotypes crossrecognized SARS-CoV-2 and at least one common cold coronavirus spike. No crossreactivity against non-spike viral proteins was tested here.

CDR3 length: 13 amino acids. Germline lookup yields CDR1 GTSNPN and CDR2 SVGIG (reference sequence). Trimming took 3 bases from V and 7 from J, leaving 13 bases between them. The unexposed donors gave CD4+ T cells in 2011-2018, prior to COVID-19. CD4+ T cells were isolated from the cells after around 10 days of culture. Cells permitting, SARS-CoV-2 S/N and four cold-coronavirus spikes were tested on unexposed-donor CD4+ T cells. This TCR was recovered from a human donor in good health. The genes are TRBV30 and TRBJ1-5; D may be TRBD1 (5 bases). Sequencing input: CD4+ T cells from PBMCs, cultured in vitro. In nucleotides, the CDR3 is TGTGCCTGGAGGGGGGACGTCAGACAGCCCCAGCATTTT. Protein sequence: CAWRGDVRQPQHF.